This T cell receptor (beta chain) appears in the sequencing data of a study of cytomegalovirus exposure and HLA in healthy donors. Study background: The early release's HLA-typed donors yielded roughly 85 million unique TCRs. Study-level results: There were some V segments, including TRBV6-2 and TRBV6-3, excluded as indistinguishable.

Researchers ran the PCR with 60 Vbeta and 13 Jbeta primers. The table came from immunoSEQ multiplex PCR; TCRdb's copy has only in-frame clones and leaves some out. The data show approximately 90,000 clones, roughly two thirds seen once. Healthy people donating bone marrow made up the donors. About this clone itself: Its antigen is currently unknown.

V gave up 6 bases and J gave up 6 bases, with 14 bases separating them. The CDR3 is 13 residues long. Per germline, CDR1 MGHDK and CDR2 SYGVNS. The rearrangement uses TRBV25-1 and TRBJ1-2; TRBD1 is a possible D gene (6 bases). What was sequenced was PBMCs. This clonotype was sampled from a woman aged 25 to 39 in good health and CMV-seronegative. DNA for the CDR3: TGTGCCAGCAGAGGGACAACCGGGCATGGCTACACCTTC. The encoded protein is CASRGTTGHGYTF.